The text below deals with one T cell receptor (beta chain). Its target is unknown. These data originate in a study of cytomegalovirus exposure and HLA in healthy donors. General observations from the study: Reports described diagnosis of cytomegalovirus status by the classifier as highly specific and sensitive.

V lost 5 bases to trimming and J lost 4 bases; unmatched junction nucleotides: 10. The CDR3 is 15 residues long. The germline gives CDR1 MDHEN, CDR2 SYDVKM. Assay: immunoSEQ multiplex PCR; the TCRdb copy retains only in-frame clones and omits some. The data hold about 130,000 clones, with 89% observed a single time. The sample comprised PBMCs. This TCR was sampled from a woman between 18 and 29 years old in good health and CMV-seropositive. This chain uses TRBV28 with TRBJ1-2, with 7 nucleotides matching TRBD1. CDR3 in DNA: TGTGCCAGCAGTCCAGACAGGGAACGGGCCTATGGCTACACCTTC. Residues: CASSPDRERAYGYTF.